The 21 T cell receptor beta chains given below trace back to one sample, sequenced in a study of T cell responses to AZD1222 COVID-19 vaccine. Generated by immunoSEQ multiplex PCR, the TCRdb table keeps only in-frame clones and is missing some. The repertoire consists of approximately 120,000 clones, with more than 75% occurring once and the leading ten covering around 12%. Source: peripheral blood, taken on day 0 of AZD1222 vaccination. Receptors were obtained from an adult in good health.

This rearrangement joins TRBV18 to TRBJ2-7; D gene unclear. The CDR3 is made up of 13 amino acids. The ends were cut back, 2 bases at V and 6 bases at J, with 11 bases in the middle. CDR1 KGHSH and CDR2 LQKENI come from the germline V gene. CDR3 nucleotides: TGTGCCAGCTCACCAGGGTATAGCAGCGAGCAGTACTTC. Translated: CASSPGYSSEQYF.

V usage is TRBV13 and J usage is TRBJ1-1, with D tentatively TRBD1 (6 bases). V gave up 0 bases and J gave up 7 bases, with 15 bases separating them. CDR1 and CDR2 from the germline V gene are PRHDT and FYEKMQ (reference sequence). The CDR3 is 15 residues long. CDR3 DNA: TGTGCCAGCAGCTTAGGTAGGGGGAGGAGGAGTGAAGCTTTCTTT. Translation: CASSLGRGRRSEAFF.

This clone has only one observation. This rearrangement joins TRBV6-5 to TRBJ1-2; D is perhaps TRBD1 (5 bases). The V gene's germline CDR1 is MNHEY and CDR2 SVGAGI. Trimming removed 2 bases from V and 7 bases from J, with 14 bases in between. This CDR3 is built from 14 residues. CDR3 amino acids: CASSYQGGRSGYTF. CDR3 nucleotide sequence: TGTGCCAGCAGTTACCAGGGAGGAAGATCTGGCTACACCTTC.

The V gene is TRBV20-1, the J gene TRBJ1-6, with TRBD1 identical over 7 bases. Unmatched junction bases numbered 14, after V lost 3 bases and J lost 0 bases. The CDR3 covers 19 residues. Per the germline V gene, CDR1 is DFQATT and CDR2 is SNEGSKA (reference sequence). CDR3 sequence: CSASRLTTGTPSYNSPLHF. DNA of the CDR3: TGCAGTGCTAGTCGACTGACGACAGGGACGCCCTCCTATAATTCACCCCTCCACTTT.

V usage is TRBV29-1 and J usage is TRBJ2-1; 10 nucleotides align to TRBD2. V lost 4 bases, J lost 2 bases, and 2 bases stayed unmatched. The CDR3 runs to 14 residues. Germline CDR1 SQVTM, CDR2 ANQGSEA. The CDR3 loop is CSVVAGGTYNEQFF. DNA for the CDR3: TGCAGCGTTGTAGCGGGAGGCACCTACAATGAGCAGTTCTTC.

The V call is TRBV28, the J call TRBJ2-7; 9 nucleotides match TRBD1. This CDR3 is 20 amino acids long. Germline-derived CDR1 and CDR2 are MDHEN and SYDVKM. The J segment lost 2 bases and the V segment lost 3 bases, leaving 20 bases of the junction unmatched. The CDR3 is CASSFSSPGQGRVWPYEQYF. The DNA of the CDR3 is TGTGCCAGCAGTTTTTCTTCCCCGGGACAGGGAAGAGTCTGGCCCTACGAGCAGTACTTC. Full variable domain (outside the CDR3, taken from reference TRBV28 and TRBJ2-7): DVKVTQSSRYLVKRTGEKVFLECVQDMDHENMFWYRQDPGLGLRLIYFSYDVKMKEKGDIPEGYSVSREKKERFSLILESASTNQTSMYLCASSFSSPGQGRVWPYEQYFGPGTRLTVT.

Here the CDR3 DNA reads TGCGCCAGCAGGGGGGTTACAGAGAACGAAAAACTGTTTTTT. Translating it yields CASRGVTENEKLFF. The J gene is TRBJ1-4, the V gene TRBV10-2; D is perhaps TRBD1 (5 bases). The V end lost 6 bases, the J end lost 8 bases, and 16 bases lay between the germline ends. The CDR3 contains 14 residues. From germline, CDR1 is WSHSY and CDR2 SAAADI.

This clone has more than one count but fewer than ten. The rearrangement links TRBV6-4 to TRBJ2-1; D is perhaps TRBD2 (7 bases). Looked up from germline, CDR1 is MRHNA and CDR2 is SNTAGT. CDR3 length equals 17 residues. V was shortened by 6 bases and J by 4 bases, with 22 bases between the two germline ends. The CDR3 nucleotides read TGTGCCAGCAGCCCATGGGGGGCTAGCGGAAGTTACAATGAGCAGTTCTTC. Translation: CASSPWGASGSYNEQFF.

This clone showed up just once. The genes are TRBV7-2 and TRBJ2-2; unclear D gene. V lost 3 bases to trimming and J lost 4 bases, with 9 bases between them. The V gene's germline CDR1 is SGHTA and CDR2 FQGNSA. The CDR3 consists of 14 residues. CDR3 sequence reads: CASSFSLPTGELFF. DNA of the CDR3: TGTGCCAGCAGCTTCTCCCTCCCCACCGGGGAGCTGTTTTTT.

The chain is built from TRBV3-1 (or the pseudogene TRBV3-2) and TRBJ1-2; D remains ambiguous. The CDR3 loop spans 12 amino acids. CDR1 is LGHDT and CDR2 is YNNKEL in the germline V gene (reference sequence). With 4 bases removed from V and 8 bases from J, the gap between germline ends came to 11 bases. Here the CDR3 reads CASSRLAEGYTF. CDR3 in DNA: TGTGCCAGCAGCCGACTGGCGGAGGGCTACACCTTC.

The chain combines TRBV9 with TRBJ1-2, with a possible D match to TRBD1 (6 bases). Trimming took 5 bases from V and 4 from J, leaving 21 bases between them. Germline V lookup: CDR1 SGDLS, CDR2 YYNGEE. The CDR3 consists of 16 residues. CDR3 DNA sequence: TGTGCCAGCAGGGGAAGGGGGGGCAGTACTGGCTATGGCTACACCTTC. This gives the protein CASRGRGGSTGYGYTF. Drawing the rest from reference TRBV9 and TRBJ1-2, the complete variable domain is DSGVTQTPKHLITATGQRVTLRCSPRSGDLSVYWYQQSLDQGLQFLIQYYNGEERAKGNILERFSAQQFPDLHSELNLSSLELGDSALYFCASRGRGGSTGYGYTFGSGTRLTVV.

The chain carries TRBV4-1 and TRBJ1-4, with 10 positions matching TRBD1. Germline V lookup: CDR1 MGHRA, CDR2 YSYEKL. The CDR3 is made up of 15 amino acids. V lost 2 bases, J lost 8 bases, and 5 bases stayed unmatched. CDR3: CASSQPGQGREKLFF. Here the CDR3 DNA reads TGCGCCAGCAGCCAACCGGGACAGGGGAGAGAAAAACTGTTTTTT.

This clone was seen once. The chain links TRBV6-2 or TRBV6-3 to TRBJ1-1; perhaps TRBD1 as D (5 bases). Trimming cost V 2 bases and J 4 bases, with 11 bases left between them. CDR3 length: 14 amino acids. In germline, CDR1 is MNHEY, CDR2 SVGEGT. The CDR3 DNA follows: TGTGCCAGCAGTTACGTTAGGGGAGCCACTGAAGCTTTCTTT. This sequence encodes CASSYVRGATEAFF.

A remark on this clone: Its ends do not fully match the called genes, so a read error is possible. CDR3 amino acids: CASTRTGRPNTGELFF. The CDR3 region has the DNA TGTGCCAGCACTCGAACAGGGAGACCGAATACCGGGGAGCTGTTTTTT. The genes are TRBV10-3 and TRBJ2-2, with a weak D call TRBD1 (6 bases). The germline V gene has CDR1 ENHRY and CDR2 SYGVKD. The length of the CDR3 is 16 residues.

The rearrangement uses TRBV28 and TRBJ2-1; D perhaps matches TRBD1 (5 bases). CDR3 length: 16 amino acids. In germline, CDR1 is MDHEN, CDR2 SYDVKM. Trimming stripped 6 bases from V and 1 base from J, with 16 bases between. The CDR3 sequence: CASSFPGLGSYNEQFF. DNA for the CDR3: TGTGCCAGCAGCTTCCCAGGGCTCGGGTCCTACAATGAGCAGTTCTTC.

The chain couples TRBV3-1 (or the pseudogene TRBV3-2) to TRBJ2-3, with D uncertain. Trimming removed 5 bases at V and 2 bases at J, with 14 bases between. Per the germline V gene, CDR1 is LGHDT and CDR2 is YNNKEL (reference sequence). The CDR3 is 15 residues long. CDR3 loop: CASSVLRSTTDTQYF. The CDR3 nucleotides read TGTGCCAGCAGCGTTTTGCGATCCACCACAGATACGCAGTATTTT.

The chain couples TRBV27 to TRBJ2-1; 10 bases agree with TRBD2. CDR1 and CDR2 (germline): MNHEY, SMNVEV (reference sequence). V lost 7 bases and J lost 9; bases outside the gene matches: 9. The CDR3 loop spans 14 amino acids. The CDR3 sequence: CASKRGSGRAEQFF. CDR3 in DNA: TGTGCCAGCAAGAGGGGAAGCGGGAGGGCTGAGCAGTTCTTC.

The genes are TRBV28 and TRBJ2-7; 8 bases are a match to TRBD2. Germline-derived CDR1 and CDR2 are MDHEN and SYDVKM. This CDR3 spans 15 amino acids. V lost 2 bases to trimming and J lost 5 bases; unmatched junction nucleotides: 8. The CDR3 protein is CASSLIGGGQDEQYF. The DNA for the CDR3 is TGTGCCAGCAGTTTAATTGGCGGGGGGCAAGACGAGCAGTACTTC.

V gene TRBV19 combines with J gene TRBJ2-2, with no clear D. The germline V gene encodes CDR1 LNHDA and CDR2 SQIVND (reference sequence). The CDR3 has 14 residues. Deletions cut 2 bases from V and 6 bases from J, with 10 bases between. The CDR3 here is CASSIRGYSGELFF. CDR3 DNA: TGTGCCAGTAGTATAAGAGGCTATTCCGGGGAGCTGTTTTTT.

This rearrangement joins TRBV6-1 to TRBJ2-7, with D perhaps TRBD1 (6 bases). The CDR3 is 15 residues long. Per germline, CDR1 MNHNS and CDR2 SASEGT. Trimming stripped 3 bases from V and 3 bases from J, with 15 bases between. CDR3 loop: CASSDPGQTGYEQYF. CDR3 bases: TGTGCCAGCAGTGATCCAGGACAGACTGGCTACGAGCAGTACTTC.

The V gene is TRBV9, the J gene TRBJ1-4, with D hard to call. The ends were cut back, 3 bases at V and 7 bases at J, with 16 bases in the middle. CDR3 length: 15 residues. CDR1 and CDR2 from the germline V gene are SGDLS and YYNGEE. Here the CDR3 reads CASSDKWGVGEKLFF. The DNA of the CDR3 is TGTGCCAGCAGCGATAAGTGGGGAGTTGGTGAAAAACTGTTTTTT. The entire variable domain, with the rest obtained from reference TRBV9 and TRBJ1-4, is as follows: DSGVTQTPKHLITATGQRVTLRCSPRSGDLSVYWYQQSLDQGLQFLIQYYNGEERAKGNILERFSAQQFPDLHSELNLSSLELGDSALYFCASSDKWGVGEKLFFGSGTQLSVL.